This T cell receptor (beta chain) appears in the sequencing data of a study of CD8 T cells in Susac syndrome. Across the whole study: When blood was collected, patients with Susac syndrome were therapy-naive, were taking corticosteroids, or were receiving intravenous immunoglobulin alone. General study points: Clonal expansion was missing from Susac syndrome CD4+ T cell repertoires. Individuals included in the TCR sequencing and HLA analysis were acknowledged by the study to be relatively few in number.

Regarding this clonotype: The antigen remains undetermined.

Reverse transcription used 0.5 to 1 ug RNA and random hexamers. A single record per CDR3 protein comes from TCRdb applying MiXCR to the immunoSEQ multiplex PCR reads. Of 80,000 or so distinct CDR3 sequences in the sample, under 95% were seen once. This CDR3 is built from 17 residues. Germline CDR1 reads SGHNT; CDR2 reads YYREEE (reference sequence). V gave up 3 bases and J gave up 5 bases, with 22 bases separating them. CD8+ and CD4+ T cells taken from blood had their TCR beta sequenced. The chain couples TRBV5-4 to TRBJ2-3; perhaps TRBD1 as D (6 bases). This clonotype originated in a human donor with Susac syndrome. The sample consisted of CD4+ T cells from PBMCs. CDR3 nucleotides: TGTGCCAGCAGCTCAGCCGGAGACAGGTCAAAGGGAGATACGCAGTATTTT. Its translation: CASSSAGDRSKGDTQYF.